Reported below is one TCR beta chain. Investigators performed immunoSEQ version v3.0 at survey level. Repertoires were generated with immunoSEQ multiplex PCR, while TCRdb's copy carries only in-frame clones and drops some. The table lists tens of thousands of clones, 70% to 85% of them singletons. The germline gives CDR1 LNHDA, CDR2 SQIVND (reference sequence). The CDR3 is 15 residues long. V lost 5 bases, J lost 0 bases, and 8 bases lay in between. The data stem from a study of long-term antiretroviral therapy in people with HIV. The starting material was unsorted PBMCs, obtained 0.8 years before starting antiretroviral therapy. This TCR was sampled from a man aged 18-30 years with HIV. V gene TRBV19 combines with J gene TRBJ1-6; D gene uncertain. Here the CDR3 reads CASSVDISYNSPLHF. CDR3 DNA: TGTGCCAGTAGTGTGGATATCTCCTATAATTCACCCCTCCACTTT. Together with reference TRBV19 and TRBJ1-6, the CDR3 gives the full variable domain: DGGITQSPKYLFRKEGQNVTLSCEQNLNHDAMYWYRQDPGQGLRLIYYSQIVNDFQKGDIAEGYSVSREKKESFPLTVTSAQKNPTAFYLCASSVDISYNSPLHFGNGTRLTVT.